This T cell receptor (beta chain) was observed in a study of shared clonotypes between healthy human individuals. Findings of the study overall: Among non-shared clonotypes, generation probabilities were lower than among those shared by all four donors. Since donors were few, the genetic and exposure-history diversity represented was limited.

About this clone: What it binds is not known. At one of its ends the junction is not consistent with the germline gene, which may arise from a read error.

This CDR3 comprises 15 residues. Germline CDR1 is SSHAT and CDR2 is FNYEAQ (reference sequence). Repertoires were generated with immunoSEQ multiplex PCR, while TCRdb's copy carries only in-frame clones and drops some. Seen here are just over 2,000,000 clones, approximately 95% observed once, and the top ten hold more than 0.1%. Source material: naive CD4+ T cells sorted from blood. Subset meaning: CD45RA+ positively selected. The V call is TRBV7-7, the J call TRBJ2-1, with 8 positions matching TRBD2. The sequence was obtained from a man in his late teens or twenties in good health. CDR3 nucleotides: TGTGCTAGCAGCTTGCAAAGCGGGAGTTTTGGTGAGCAGTTCTTC. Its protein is CASSLQSGSFGEQFF. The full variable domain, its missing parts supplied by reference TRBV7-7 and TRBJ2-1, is GAGVSQSPRYKVTKRGQDVTLRCDPISSHATLYWYQQALGQGPEFLTYFNYEAQPDKSGLPSDRFSAERPEGSISTLTIQRTEQRDSAMYRCASSLQSGSFGEQFFGPGTRLTVL.